These 16 T cell receptor beta chains originate from one sample sequenced in a study of regulatory T cells in long-lasting Graves disease. iRepertoire HTBI primers and Arm-PCR of CDR3 regions built TCR beta libraries. MiXCR, run by TCRdb on the multiplex PCR reads, gives a single entry per CDR3 protein. Of 580,000 or so distinct CDR3 sequences listed, approximately 16% were seen once; the top ten hold more than 10%. Time point indicated: newly diagnosed GD, antithyroid drugs for less than 3 months. PBMCs were the source of the RNA used for TCR sequencing. The same data also went into a second study, on T cells in Graves' hyperthyroidism and ophthalmopathy.

The sample in question was peripheral blood mononuclear cells (PBMCs), obtained at new diagnosis, from a patient treated with antithyroid drugs. The origin of the receptors is a young man with Graves disease.

This clonotype was detected a few times. The chain combines TRBV4-1 with TRBJ2-4; no definite D call. CDR1 is MGHRA, CDR2 YSYEKL, per germline. The V end was cut by 5 bases, the J end by 0 bases, with 11 bases between. There are 15 residues in the CDR3. CDR3 nucleotides: TGCGCCAGCAGCTCCATGCCCCTAGCCAAAAACATTCAGTACTTC. Translated: CASSSMPLAKNIQYF.

The genes are TRBV20-1 and TRBJ2-7; D perhaps matches TRBD1 (5 bases). The CDR3 length is 13 residues. Germline V gives CDR1 DFQATT, CDR2 SNEGSKA (reference sequence). V was trimmed by 4 bases and J by 6 bases, leaving 16 bases between them. CDR3 in amino acids: CSAKPTVPGEQYF. In DNA, the CDR3 is TGCAGTGCTAAACCGACAGTCCCGGGCGAGCAGTACTTC.

This chain links TRBV20-1 with TRBJ2-7; no reliable D call. The CDR3 has 15 residues. V lost 0 bases, J lost 0 bases, and 12 bases lay in between. Germline V gene data show CDR1 as DFQATT and CDR2 as SNEGSKA (reference sequence). In nucleotides, the CDR3 is TGCAGTGCTAGAGATTTTAGAGGCTCCTCCTACGAGCAGTACTTC. It is translated as CSARDFRGSSYEQYF.

With regard to this clonotype: One junction end disagrees with the germline gene, perhaps due to a read error. The chain employs TRBV6-1 and TRBJ2-1, with 7 nucleotides matching TRBD2. The CDR3 has 15 residues. Germline V gene sequence: CDR1 MNHNS, CDR2 SASEGT. As DNA, the CDR3 is TGTGTCAGCAGTCTCGTCCTAGCGGAATACAATGAGCAGTTCTTC. This sequence encodes CVSSLVLAEYNEQFF.

In this sample, this clonotype turned up many times. The J gene is TRBJ2-1, the V gene TRBV24-1; possible D gene TRBD2, 6 bases. The germline gives CDR1 KGHDR, CDR2 SFDVKD. The CDR3 is made up of 14 amino acids. The ends were cut back, 5 bases at V and 5 bases at J, with 12 bases in the middle. CDR3: CATSGGVPHNEQFF. The CDR3 nucleotides read TGTGCCACCAGTGGCGGGGTCCCCCACAATGAGCAGTTCTTC.

The table lists this clonotype with a few counts. The J gene is TRBJ2-3, the V gene TRBV5-1; maybe TRBD1 (6 bases). The CDR3 runs 16 residues. CDR1 is SGHRS, CDR2 YFSETQ, per germline. V was pared by 2 bases and J by 1 base, with 14 bases between. The CDR3 DNA is TGCGCCAGCAGCTTTAAGTCGGGACAAGGCACAGATACGCAGTATTTT. It is translated as CASSFKSGQGTDTQYF.

Ten or more counts support this clonotype. The chain recombines TRBV30 with TRBJ2-7, with 10 bases matching TRBD2. Germline-derived CDR1 and CDR2 are GTSNPN and SVGIG (reference sequence). The CDR3 covers 13 residues. Trimming took 8 bases from V and 3 from J; bases not matched to a gene: 7. This CDR3 is CAQTSGTGYEQYF. For the CDR3, the DNA is TGTGCCCAAACTAGCGGGACAGGCTACGAGCAGTACTTC.

There are many counts of this clonotype. The chain recombines TRBV29-1 with TRBJ2-7; 9 positions agree with TRBD1. The CDR3 spans 13 residues. The V gene's germline CDR1 is SQVTM and CDR2 ANQGSEA. V dropped 4 bases and J dropped 2; count of bases not matched to a gene: 3. The chain's CDR3 is CSVGDREPYEQYF. CDR3 sequence (DNA): TGCAGCGTTGGGGACAGGGAACCCTACGAGCAGTACTTC.

This clonotype has a count of ten or more. The CDR3 is CASSLGHSLGEQYF. DNA for the CDR3: TGTGCCAGCAGCTTAGGCCATTCCCTCGGAGAGCAGTACTTC. The V gene is TRBV7-6, the J gene TRBJ2-7; D is unclear. CDR1 is SGHVS, CDR2 FNYEAQ, per germline. CDR3 length: 14 residues. V was trimmed by 1 base and J by 7 bases, leaving 14 bases between them.

This clonotype was counted many times. The chain carries TRBV30 and TRBJ1-1, with D possibly being TRBD1 (5 bases). The V end lost 0 bases, the J end lost 9 bases, and 11 bases lay between the germline ends. Germline CDR1 and CDR2: GTSNPN and SVGIG (reference sequence). This CDR3 has 12 residues. The CDR3 nucleotides are TGTGCCTGGAGTGTACGGGGCAGCAAAGCTTTCTTT. Translating gives CAWSVRGSKAFF. Full variable domain (rest looked up from reference TRBV30 and TRBJ1-1): SQTIHQWPATLVQPVGSPLSLECTVEGTSNPNLYWYRQAAGRGLQLLFYSVGIGQISSEVPQNLSASRPQDRQFILSSKKLLLSDSGFYLCAWSVRGSKAFFGQGTRLTVV.

Ten or more counts support this clonotype. The chain uses TRBV7-9 and TRBJ2-1; 10 bases match TRBD2. The CDR3 extends over 15 amino acids. Germline lookup yields CDR1 SEHNR and CDR2 FQNEAQ (reference sequence). The ends lost 2 bases at V and 5 bases at J; junction bases unmatched: 3. For the CDR3, the DNA is TGTGCCAGCAGCTTAATAACTAGCGGGAACAATGAGCAGTTCTTC. Its translation is CASSLITSGNNEQFF.

The chain couples TRBV4-1 to TRBJ1-5, with unresolved D. V lost 1 base to trimming and J lost 9 bases, with 16 bases between them. CDR3 size: 15 residues. Germline V gene data show CDR1 as MGHRA and CDR2 as YSYEKL. The CDR3 nucleotides read TGCGCCAGCAGCCAAGTAAACATCCCCAGGCGGCCCCAGCATTTT. It translates to CASSQVNIPRRPQHF.

This clonotype appeared many times. This chain connects TRBV7-3 to TRBJ2-1; D unresolved. There are 15 residues in the CDR3. Per the germline V gene, CDR1 is SGHTA and CDR2 is FQGTGA. The V end lost 2 bases, the J end lost 3 bases, and 11 bases lay between the germline ends. CDR3 amino acids: CASSLSRDVYNEQFF. The CDR3 DNA reads TGTGCCAGCAGCTTATCCCGAGACGTCTACAATGAGCAGTTCTTC.

This clonotype occurred once. This chain links TRBV28 with TRBJ2-5, with D perhaps being TRBD1 or TRBD2 (5 bases each). The length of the CDR3 is 13 residues. Germline CDR1 reads MDHEN; CDR2 reads SYDVKM. V shed 5 bases and J shed 2 bases, with 9 bases lying between them. CDR3 sequence: CASSRDEQETQYF. The CDR3 DNA sequence: TGTGCCAGCAGTCGGGACGAACAAGAGACCCAGTACTTC.

The rearrangement joins TRBV20-1 to TRBJ1-4, with D perhaps TRBD1 (5 bases). CDR3 length: 15 residues. In germline, CDR1 is DFQATT, CDR2 SNEGSKA (reference sequence). The V end lost 1 base, the J end lost 1 base, and 10 bases lay between the germline ends. For the CDR3, the DNA is TGCAGTGCTAGAGGTACCGGGGGAACTAATGAAAAACTGTTTTTT. Its protein is CSARGTGGTNEKLFF.

The chain employs TRBV15 and TRBJ2-3; D remains unclear. V dropped 4 bases and J dropped 4 bases, with 9 bases sitting between them. Germline-derived CDR1 and CDR2 are LNHNV and YYDKDF (reference sequence). The CDR3 spans 13 residues. This CDR3 reads CATSTPGPDTQYF. The CDR3 DNA follows: TGTGCCACCAGCACTCCCGGCCCAGATACGCAGTATTTT.